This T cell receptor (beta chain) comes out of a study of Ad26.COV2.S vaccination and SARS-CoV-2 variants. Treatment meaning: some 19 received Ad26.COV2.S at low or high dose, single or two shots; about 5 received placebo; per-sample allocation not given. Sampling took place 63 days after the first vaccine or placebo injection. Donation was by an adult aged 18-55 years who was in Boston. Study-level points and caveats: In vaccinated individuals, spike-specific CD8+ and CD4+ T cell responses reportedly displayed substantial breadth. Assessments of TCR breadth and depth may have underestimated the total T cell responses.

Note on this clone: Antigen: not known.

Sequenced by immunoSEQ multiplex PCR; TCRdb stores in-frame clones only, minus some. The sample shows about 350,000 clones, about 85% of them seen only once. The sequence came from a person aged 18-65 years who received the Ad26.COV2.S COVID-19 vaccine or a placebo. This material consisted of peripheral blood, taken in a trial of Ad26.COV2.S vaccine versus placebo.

The CDR3 DNA follows: TGCGCCAGCAGCAAACCCCCGGGACTAGCGGGGGGGCTTGGGGGCGAGCAGTACTTC. Amino acids: CASSKPPGLAGGLGGEQYF. This chain connects TRBV5-1 to TRBJ2-7; TRBD2 matches 16 bases. Germline values: CDR1 SGHRS, CDR2 YFSETQ. The CDR3 spans 19 residues. Germline trimming cut 4 bases from V and 6 bases from J; bases unmatched to any gene: 16.